The 20 T cell receptor beta chains below come from one sample, sequenced in a study of persistence of HIV-infected CD4 T cells (dated by TCRdb to the early 2020s). Their cognate antigens are unknown. The immunoSEQ hsTCRB assay version 4, run in survey mode, was used to sequence TCRbeta repertoires from genomic DNA. Held by TCRdb, this immuneACCESS table contains in-frame sequences only and omits some clones. Under half of the omission traces to an unresolved V gene where checked; the cause of the rest is unknown. This sample lists approximately 7,000 clones; around three quarters were detected once. Together, the top ten hold around 70% of the sample. Per the publication, the treatment or condition label means: suppressive antiretroviral therapy. Cells were stimulated with lysates of CMV-infected fibroblasts at 9 to 10 ug/mL. Responding CD4+ T cells were sorted by upregulation of both CD40 ligand and CD69.

The sample in question was CD4+ T cells sorted from PBMCs after approximately 19-hour stimulation, obtained from a patient who received antiretroviral therapy. Reading the label with the study, this specimen's cell subset or site is: CD40L+CD69+ CD4 T cells responding to CMV lysate. These receptors all stem from an adult woman with HIV who was CMV-seropositive.

The rearrangement joins TRBV4-1 to TRBJ2-3; D call uncertain. Germline CDR1 reads MGHRA; CDR2 reads YSYEKL. CDR3 length: 14 residues. Trimming removed 4 bases from V and 2 bases from J, with 10 bases in between. CDR3 DNA sequence: TGCGCCAGCAGCCCAAACTTACACACAGATACGCAGTATTTT. It is translated as CASSPNLHTDTQYF.

The rearrangement joins TRBV28 to TRBJ1-3; the D is unclear. CDR1 and CDR2 (germline): MDHEN, SYDVKM. The CDR3 totals 14 residues. V lost 6 bases and J 2 bases, leaving 11 bases between the germline ends. This chain's CDR3 is CASSLFGPGNTIYF. Here the CDR3 DNA reads TGTGCCAGCAGCCTGTTCGGCCCTGGAAACACCATATATTTT.

This chain uses TRBV19 with TRBJ1-5, with D tentatively TRBD1 (6 bases). Germline V lookup: CDR1 LNHDA, CDR2 SQIVND (reference sequence). CDR3 length: 15 residues. The V end was cut by 1 base, the J end by 5 bases, with 12 bases between. CDR3 protein: CASSIARRGDQPQHF. The CDR3 coding sequence is TGTGCCAGTAGTATAGCAAGAAGGGGGGATCAGCCCCAGCATTTT.

The chain employs TRBV30 and TRBJ2-5; D call uncertain. The CDR3 contains 11 residues. Looked up from germline, CDR1 is GTSNPN and CDR2 is SVGIG (reference sequence). V lost 0 bases and J lost 6, with 5 bases in between. CDR3 coding DNA: TGTGCCTGGAGTGTAGAAAAGACCCAGTACTTC. Translated: CAWSVEKTQYF. The entire variable domain, with the rest obtained from reference TRBV30 and TRBJ2-5, is as follows: SQTIHQWPATLVQPVGSPLSLECTVEGTSNPNLYWYRQAAGRGLQLLFYSVGIGQISSEVPQNLSASRPQDRQFILSSKKLLLSDSGFYLCAWSVEKTQYFGPGTRLLVL.

The V call is TRBV2, the J call TRBJ1-1; D ambiguous. Per the germline V gene, CDR1 is SNHLY and CDR2 is FYNNEI. The CDR3 extends over 14 amino acids. Trimming left V 4 bases short and J 4 bases short, with 13 bases between. CDR3 region: CASSVEPISTEAFF. In DNA, the CDR3 is TGTGCCAGCAGTGTAGAGCCGATTTCCACTGAAGCTTTCTTT.

This rearrangement joins TRBV19 to TRBJ2-2; 12 nucleotides agree with TRBD1. Trimming removed 6 bases from V and 4 bases from J; junction bases left unmatched: 9. CDR3 length: 17 amino acids. Per the germline V gene, CDR1 is LNHDA and CDR2 is SQIVND (reference sequence). The CDR3: CASRLPGGQGATGELFF. As DNA, the CDR3 is TGTGCCAGTAGGCTCCCCGGGGGACAGGGGGCCACCGGGGAGCTGTTTTTT.

This chain links TRBV10-3 with TRBJ2-5, with D possibly matching TRBD2 (6 bases). The CDR3 is 15 residues long. V dropped 3 bases and J dropped 5 bases, with 16 bases sitting between them. Germline V lookup: CDR1 ENHRY, CDR2 SYGVKD. This CDR3 is CAISDGRGGGETQYF. Written as DNA, the CDR3 is TGTGCCATCAGTGACGGTCGGGGAGGCGGGGAGACCCAGTACTTC.

This clone has only one observation. The chain links TRBV5-6 to TRBJ1-2, with 7 nucleotides matching TRBD1. CDR1 is SGHDT, CDR2 YYEEEE, per germline. V shed 4 bases and J 7 bases; nucleotides not matched to a gene: 22. This CDR3 region has 18 residues. The CDR3 region has the DNA TGTGCCAGCAGCGACGGTCGGGTAGGGGGCTCGATACCGAGTGGCTACACCTTC. This sequence encodes CASSDGRVGGSIPSGYTF.

This clone has only one observation. The chain combines TRBV5-6 with TRBJ1-1; D remains ambiguous. From germline, CDR1 is SGHDT and CDR2 YYEEEE. This CDR3 spans 15 amino acids. V lost 2 bases and J lost 1, with 12 bases in between. CDR3 nucleotide sequence: TGTGCCAGCAGCTTTCTTTACAACCCGAACACTGAAGCTTTCTTT. Protein sequence: CASSFLYNPNTEAFF.

The J gene is TRBJ1-5, the V gene TRBV19; perhaps TRBD1 as D (5 bases). V lost 2 bases, J lost 5 bases, and 13 bases lay in between. The germline CDR1 and CDR2 sequences are LNHDA and SQIVND (reference sequence). The CDR3 sequence is 15 residues long. The CDR3 protein is CASSIPRVQDQPQHF. The CDR3, as DNA: TGTGCCAGTAGTATACCCAGGGTGCAGGATCAGCCCCAGCATTTT.

The CDR3 sequence: CASSPTVNTEAFF. CDR3 bases: TGTGCCAGCAGCCCGACAGTCAACACTGAAGCTTTCTTT. The V and J genes are TRBV7-9 and TRBJ1-1; a weak D match, TRBD1 (5 bases). The CDR3 has 13 residues. Deletions cut 5 bases from V and 2 bases from J, with 9 bases between. Germline V CDR1 and CDR2: SEHNR, FQNEAQ (reference sequence).

The rearrangement links TRBV3-1 (or the pseudogene TRBV3-2) to TRBJ1-3; D gene unclear. The CDR3 loop spans 19 amino acids. Trimming left V 5 bases short and J 0 bases short, with 23 bases between. Germline V gives CDR1 LGHDT, CDR2 YNNKEL (reference sequence). CDR3 bases: TGTGCCAGCAGCAATATACTCGGTCTCGCACCGAGCTCTGGAAACACCATATATTTT. It is translated as CASSNILGLAPSSGNTIYF.

The rearrangement uses TRBV5-6 and TRBJ2-7, with D possibly matching TRBD2 (5 bases). The ends were cut back, 4 bases at V and 6 bases at J, with 14 bases in the middle. This CDR3 has 13 residues. Germline loops: CDR1 SGHDT, CDR2 YYEEEE. CDR3 in amino acids: CASSPGRGIEQYF. The DNA for the CDR3 is TGTGCCAGCAGCCCGGGCCGGGGAATCGAGCAGTACTTC.

This chain links TRBV6-5 with TRBJ1-3, with D perhaps TRBD1 (5 bases). Trimming removed 8 bases from V and 0 bases from J, with 11 bases in between. CDR1 is MNHEY, CDR2 SVGAGI, per germline. The CDR3 covers 14 residues. The CDR3 reads CASEQASSGNTIYF. The CDR3 coding sequence is TGTGCCAGCGAACAGGCTAGCTCTGGAAACACCATATATTTT.

The chain uses TRBV9 and TRBJ2-3; possible D gene TRBD2, 6 bases. The CDR3 totals 15 residues. Trimming removed 3 bases from V and 0 bases from J, with 11 bases in between. The germline gives CDR1 SGDLS, CDR2 YYNGEE. In nucleotides, the CDR3 is TGTGCCAGCAGCGCCCTAGCGCAAAGCACAGATACGCAGTATTTT. This gives the protein CASSALAQSTDTQYF.

This clone was detected a few times. This chain joins TRBV5-1 and TRBJ2-1; 8 bases align to TRBD2. The CDR3 has 15 residues. V lost 4 bases to trimming and J lost 11 bases; unmatched junction nucleotides: 14. Germline V gene lookup returns CDR1 SGHRS and CDR2 YFSETQ. DNA for the CDR3: TGCGCCAGCAGCCTTGCGGGCGGGGGGTCAGACCAGCAGTTCTTC. Translating it yields CASSLAGGGSDQQFF.

The chain is built from TRBV24-1 and TRBJ1-6, with D unresolved. Germline CDR1 and CDR2: KGHDR and SFDVKD. CDR3 size: 11 residues. Trimming cost V 10 bases and J 16 bases, with 16 bases left between them. CDR3 amino acids: CATSYTEPLHF. CDR3 bases: TGTGCCACGAGTTACACAGAACCTCTCCACTTT.

This CDR3 reads CASGLLRGQGFNQPQHF. As DNA, the CDR3 is TGTGCTAGTGGTTTGTTAAGGGGGCAGGGGTTTAATCAGCCCCAGCATTTT. V and J are TRBV12-5 and TRBJ1-5, with 7 bases matching TRBD1. J gave up 4 bases and V 2 bases, and 11 bases lay outside the gene matches. This CDR3 is 17 amino acids long. The germline CDR1 and CDR2 sequences are LGHNT and FRNRAP.

The rearrangement joins TRBV2 to TRBJ2-3; 8 bases are a match to TRBD2. This CDR3 region has 16 residues. Germline V CDR1 and CDR2: SNHLY, FYNNEI. With V trimmed by 4 bases and J by 4 bases, 10 bases remained unmatched. The CDR3 DNA sequence: TGTGCCAGCAGTGGGGCGAGCGGGGGTCGCCCAGATACGCAGTATTTT. Amino acid sequence: CASSGASGGRPDTQYF.

This chain uses TRBV24-1 with TRBJ2-3; possibly TRBD1 for D (6 bases). Between the trimmed V and J ends, which lost 9 bases and 10 bases, there was a span of 16 bases. This CDR3 contains 12 residues. Germline V gives CDR1 KGHDR, CDR2 SFDVKD. CDR3: CATSDTGKSQYF. The DNA of the CDR3 is TGTGCCACCTCCGACACAGGGAAGTCGCAGTATTTT.